This T cell receptor beta chain comes out of a study of blood T cell repertoires in COVID-19. As for the study in general: The United States, Italy and Spain supplied acute and convalescent COVID-19 samples. T cells, B-cell-depleted T cells, or PBMCs provided the cDNA or gDNA that served as material.

Authors' data handling: It was from reference gene primer amplification that nucleated cell counts were estimated. This table comes from immunoSEQ multiplex PCR, and its TCRdb copy is limited to in-frame clones, with some not included. V and J calls and clone size are those listed in that table; D and trimming were worked out from the DNA. In the table there are approximately 80,000 clones, around 89% of which are singletons. CDR1 and CDR2 from the germline V gene are SGHRS and YFSETQ. Trimming took 2 bases from V and 0 from J, leaving 8 bases between them. The CDR3 extends over 14 amino acids. Sequenced material: peripheral blood. The rearrangement joins TRBV5-1 to TRBJ1-2; D gene unclear. This receptor was obtained from a human donor in a cohort sampled during active COVID-19. The CDR3 nucleotides are TGCGCCAGCAGCTTAATGCAGTCTAACTATGGCTACACCTTC. Its protein product is CASSLMQSNYGYTF.